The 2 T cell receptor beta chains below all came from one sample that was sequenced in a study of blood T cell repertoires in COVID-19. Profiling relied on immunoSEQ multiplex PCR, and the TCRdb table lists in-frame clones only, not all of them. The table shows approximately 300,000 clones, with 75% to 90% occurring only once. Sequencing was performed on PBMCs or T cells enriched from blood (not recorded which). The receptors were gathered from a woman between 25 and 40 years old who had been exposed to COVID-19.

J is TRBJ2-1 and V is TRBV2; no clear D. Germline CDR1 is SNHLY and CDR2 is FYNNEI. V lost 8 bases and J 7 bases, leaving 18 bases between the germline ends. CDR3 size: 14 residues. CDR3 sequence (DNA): TGTGCCAGCCAGAACCGCCGCGACGGGAATGAGCAGTTCTTC. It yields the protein CASQNRRDGNEQFF.

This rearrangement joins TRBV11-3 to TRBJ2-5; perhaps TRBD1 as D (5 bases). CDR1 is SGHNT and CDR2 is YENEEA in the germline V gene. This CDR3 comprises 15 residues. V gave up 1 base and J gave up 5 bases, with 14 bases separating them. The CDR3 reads CASSLGVQAKETQYF. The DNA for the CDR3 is TGTGCCAGCAGCTTAGGCGTACAGGCTAAGGAGACCCAGTACTTC.